This T cell receptor (beta chain) was sequenced in a study of T cells after posttransplantation cyclophosphamide. General study results and limits: TRB overlap between skin or GI tissue T cells and blood was limited. Recipient CMV seropositivity and CMV reactivation strongly tracked TRB clonality. Later post-transplant blood repertoires were often dominated by donor CD8+ memory clones.

Some clones are missing from TCRdb's copy, which holds only in-frame ones; the method was immunoSEQ multiplex PCR. This sample yields more than 1,200 clones, of which around 73% are seen a single time; roughly 17% belongs to the top ten. A marrow graft followed busulfan-fludarabine conditioning, with cyclophosphamide on days +3 and +4. To note about this clone: Antigen unknown.

The CDR3 is 15 amino acids. V shed 4 bases, J shed 8 bases, and the junction held 5 bases outside the gene matches. Germline loops: CDR1 MDHEN, CDR2 SYDVKM. The sample in question was CD4+ T cells sorted from PBMCs, obtained after allogeneic stem cell transplant with posttransplant cyclophosphamide. The chain links TRBV28 to TRBJ2-1; 13 bases agree with TRBD2. The origin of this receptor is a male patient aged 50 to 60 who received an allogeneic stem cell transplant from an unrelated donor, was CMV-positive, and had acute GVHD only. The graft donor may have contributed some T cells. CDR3 sequence reads: CASSSTSGRSYEQFF. In DNA form, the CDR3 reads TGTGCCAGCAGTTCGACTAGCGGGAGGAGCTATGAGCAGTTCTTC.